This T cell receptor beta chain came from a study of T cell responses to AZD1222 COVID-19 vaccine. The study, taken as a whole, reports: Per reports, nearly half of all spike-specific TCRs target regions that are unmutated in variants.

The CDR3 runs to 18 residues. Germline-derived CDR1 and CDR2 are MNHNS and SASEGT. The V end lost 2 bases, the J end lost 0 bases, and 14 bases lay between the germline ends. The assay was immunoSEQ multiplex PCR, and TCRdb's table has in-frame clones only and misses some. Here the sample spans 100,000 to 120,000 clones, nearly 90% being singletons. As for this clone: Antigen unknown.

The source was peripheral blood, collected 28 days after the second AZD1222 dose. The genes are TRBV6-1 and TRBJ2-6; D gene uncertain. This TCR derives from an adult who received the AZD1222 COVID-19 vaccine. CDR3 protein: CASSESSLTLSGANVLTF. Here the CDR3 DNA reads TGTGCCAGCAGTGAAAGCAGCCTCACACTCTCTGGGGCCAACGTCCTGACTTTC.